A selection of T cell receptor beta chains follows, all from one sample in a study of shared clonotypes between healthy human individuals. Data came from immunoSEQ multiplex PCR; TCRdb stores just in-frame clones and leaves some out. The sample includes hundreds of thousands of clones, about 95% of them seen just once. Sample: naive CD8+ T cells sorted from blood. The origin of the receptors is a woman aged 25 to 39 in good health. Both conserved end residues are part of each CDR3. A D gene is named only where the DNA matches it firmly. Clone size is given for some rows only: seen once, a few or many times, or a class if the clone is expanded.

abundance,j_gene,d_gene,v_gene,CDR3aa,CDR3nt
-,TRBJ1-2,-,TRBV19,CASTTQVNYGYTF,TGTGCCAGCACGACACAAGTTAATTATGGCTACACCTTC
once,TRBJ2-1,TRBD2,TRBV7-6,CASSPGGSGSSYYNEQFF,TGTGCCAGCAGCCCAGGGGGTAGCGGGAGTTCGTACTACAATGAGCAGTTCTTC
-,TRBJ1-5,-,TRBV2,CASSEGGNQPQHF,TGTGCCAGCAGTGAGGGGGGCAATCAGCCCCAGCATTTT
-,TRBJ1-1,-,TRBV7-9,CASSLGHSNTEAFF,TGTGCCAGCAGCTTAGGGCACTCGAACACTGAAGCTTTCTTT
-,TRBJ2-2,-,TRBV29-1,CSLLATGELFF,TGCAGCCTTCTGGCCACCGGGGAGCTGTTTTTT
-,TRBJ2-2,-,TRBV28,CASSLSFTGELFF,TGTGCCAGCAGTTTAAGCTTCACCGGGGAGCTGTTTTTT
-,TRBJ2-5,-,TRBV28,CASSSLDSFQETQYF,TGTGCCAGCAGTTCACTTGACAGTTTCCAAGAGACCCAGTACTTC
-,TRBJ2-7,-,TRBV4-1,CASSQDTGLYEQYF,TGCGCCAGCAGCCAAGATACTGGTCTCTACGAGCAGTACTTC
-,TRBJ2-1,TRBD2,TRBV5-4,CASSSRLAGAVEQFF,TGTGCCAGCAGCTCACGACTAGCGGGAGCCGTTGAGCAGTTCTTC
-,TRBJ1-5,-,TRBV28,CASSLRLSIQPQHF,TGTGCCAGCAGTTTAAGACTTTCCATACAGCCCCAGCATTTT
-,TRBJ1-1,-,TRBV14,CASSQGQVNEAFF,TGTGCCAGCAGCCAAGGACAGGTGAATGAAGCTTTCTTT
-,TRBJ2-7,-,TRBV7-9,CASSSPGWGPPYEQYF,TGTGCCAGCAGCTCGCCGGGGTGGGGGCCACCCTACGAGCAGTACTTC
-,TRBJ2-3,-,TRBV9,CASSVDPGEADTQYF,TGTGCCAGCAGCGTAGACCCGGGAGAGGCAGATACGCAGTATTTT
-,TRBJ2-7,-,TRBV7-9,CASSPPGLSYEQYF,TGTGCCAGCAGCCCCCCAGGGCTCTCCTACGAGCAGTACTTC
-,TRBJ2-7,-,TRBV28,CASSPLVGGGPTYEQYF,TGTGCCAGCAGTCCCTTGGTAGGGGGGGGGCCCACCTACGAGCAGTACTTC
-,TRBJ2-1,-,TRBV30,CASDASHNEQFF,TGTGCCTCCGATGCTTCCCACAATGAGCAGTTCTTC
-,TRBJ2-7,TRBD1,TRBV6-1,CASSVTGSSYEQYF,TGTGCCAGCAGCGTGACAGGGAGCTCCTACGAGCAGTACTTC
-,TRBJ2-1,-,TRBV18,CASSQGFDSYNEQFF,TGTGCCAGCTCACAGGGGTTTGACTCCTACAATGAGCAGTTCTTC
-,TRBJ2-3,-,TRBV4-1,CASSQGPQSPDTQYF,TGCGCCAGCAGCCAAGGTCCTCAGTCCCCAGATACGCAGTATTTT
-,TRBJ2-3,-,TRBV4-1,CASSPLTAAYTDTQYF,TGCGCCAGCAGCCCCCTGACTGCCGCCTACACAGATACGCAGTATTTT
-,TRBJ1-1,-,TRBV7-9,CASSLAGAFF,TGTGCCAGCAGCTTAGCGGGGGCTTTCTTT
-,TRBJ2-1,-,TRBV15,CATSTDTYNEQFF,TGTGCCACCAGCACAGACACCTACAATGAGCAGTTCTTC
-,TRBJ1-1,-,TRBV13,CASSFSTGDNTEAFF,TGTGCCAGCAGCTTTTCGACAGGTGACAACACTGAAGCTTTCTTT
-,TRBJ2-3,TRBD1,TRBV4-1,CASRPTGGQDTQYF,TGCGCCAGCAGACCCACAGGGGGGCAAGATACGCAGTATTTT
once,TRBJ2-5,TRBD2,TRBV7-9,CASSLVGAGGKTQYF,TGTGCCAGCAGCTTAGTTGGAGCGGGAGGGAAGACCCAGTACTTC
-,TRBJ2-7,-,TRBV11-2,CASSLDQDFYEQYF,TGTGCCAGCAGCTTAGATCAGGACTTCTACGAGCAGTACTTC
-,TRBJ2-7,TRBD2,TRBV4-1,CASSQDVLADYEQYF,TGCGCCAGCAGCCAAGATGTACTAGCGGACTACGAGCAGTACTTC